This entry is about one T cell receptor beta chain. The CDR3 is 18 amino acids. Germline assignment: CDR1 SEHNR and CDR2 FQNEAQ (reference sequence). Trimming removed 3 bases from V and 0 bases from J, with 15 bases in between. The data stem from a study of blood T cell repertoires in COVID-19. The data were produced by immunoSEQ multiplex PCR, yet TCRdb's version contains in-frame clones alone and is incomplete. The sample shows some 320,000 clones, 90% of them seen only once. The rearrangement joins TRBV7-9 to TRBJ1-6, with D unclear. This clonotype was obtained from a woman in her 30s who had been exposed to COVID-19. The sequenced sample consisted of PBMCs or T cells enriched from blood (not recorded which). The CDR3 nucleotides are TGTGCCAGCAGCTTTGAGGAAACGGGTGCCTCCTATAATTCACCCCTCCACTTT. It codes for CASSFEETGASYNSPLHF.